This T cell receptor beta chain comes out of a study of PD-L1 blockade in urothelial cancer. The repertoire was sequenced with immunoSEQ multiplex PCR; TCRdb's copy has only in-frame clones and lacks some. The repertoire has 90,000 to 130,000 clones, around 93% of them found once; the top ten carry approximately 3.8%. This CDR3 has 16 residues. V gave up 1 base and J gave up 5 bases; unmatched junction bases: 7. Germline assignment: CDR1 SGHVS and CDR2 FNYEAQ. Time point: peripheral blood 6 weeks after treatment start. Patients were diagnosed with urothelial carcinoma, either locally advanced or metastatic.

The source material was PBMCs, sampled around atezolizumab (anti-PD-L1) treatment. V usage is TRBV7-6 and J usage is TRBJ2-2; TRBD2 matches at 7 bases. The sequence was obtained from a man in his sixties with urothelial cancer. CDR3 bases: TGTGCCAGCAGCTTAGGCCAGCGGGGTGAGACCGGGGAGCTGTTTTTT. This sequence encodes CASSLGQRGETGELFF.